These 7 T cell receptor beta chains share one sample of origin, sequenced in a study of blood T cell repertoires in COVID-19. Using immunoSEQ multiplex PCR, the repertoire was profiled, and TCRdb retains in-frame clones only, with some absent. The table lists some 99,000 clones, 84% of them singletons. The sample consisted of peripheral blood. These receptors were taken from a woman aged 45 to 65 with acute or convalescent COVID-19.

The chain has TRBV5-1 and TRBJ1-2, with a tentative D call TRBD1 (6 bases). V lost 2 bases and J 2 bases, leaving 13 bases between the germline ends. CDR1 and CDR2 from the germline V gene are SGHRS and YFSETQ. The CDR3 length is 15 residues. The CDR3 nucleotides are TGCGCCAGCAGCTTTGGGGGGGGCGCAAACTATGGCTACACCTTC. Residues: CASSFGGGANYGYTF.

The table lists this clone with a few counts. CDR3 DNA: TGCGCCAGCAGCTTGTCGGCAGGGGACTATGGCTACACCTTC. This encodes CASSLSAGDYGYTF. The rearrangement links TRBV5-1 to TRBJ1-2; D may be TRBD1 (6 bases). The CDR3 length is 14 residues. CDR1 SGHRS and CDR2 YFSETQ come from the germline V gene. Trimming removed 1 base at V and 3 bases at J, with 10 bases between. Variable domain in full (rest from reference TRBV5-1 and TRBJ1-2): KAGVTQTPRYLIKTRGQQVTLSCSPISGHRSVSWYQQTPGQGLQFLFEYFSETQRNKGNFPGRFSGRQFSNSRSEMNVSTLELGDSALYLCASSLSAGDYGYTFGSGTRLTVV.

The CDR3 region is CASSVSDSLYGYTF. The CDR3 nucleotides read TGTGCCAGCAGTGTTTCGGACAGCCTATATGGCTACACCTTC. The V call is TRBV2, the J call TRBJ1-2; tentative D call: TRBD1 (6 bases). Trimming pared 4 bases from V and 5 bases from J, leaving 14 bases between. This CDR3 is built from 14 residues. Germline V gene data show CDR1 as SNHLY and CDR2 as FYNNEI.

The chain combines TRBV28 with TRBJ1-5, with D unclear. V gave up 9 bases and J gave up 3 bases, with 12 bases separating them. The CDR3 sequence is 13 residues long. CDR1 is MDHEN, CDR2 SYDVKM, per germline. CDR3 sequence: CASALAYNQPQHF. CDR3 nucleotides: TGTGCCAGTGCCCTAGCCTACAATCAGCCCCAGCATTTT.

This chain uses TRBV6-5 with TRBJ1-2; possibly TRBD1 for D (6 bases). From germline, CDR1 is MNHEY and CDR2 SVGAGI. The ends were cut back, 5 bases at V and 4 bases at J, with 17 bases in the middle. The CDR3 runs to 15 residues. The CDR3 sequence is CASSPQGKEGYGYTF. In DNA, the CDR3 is TGTGCCAGCAGTCCACAGGGAAAGGAAGGCTATGGCTACACCTTC.

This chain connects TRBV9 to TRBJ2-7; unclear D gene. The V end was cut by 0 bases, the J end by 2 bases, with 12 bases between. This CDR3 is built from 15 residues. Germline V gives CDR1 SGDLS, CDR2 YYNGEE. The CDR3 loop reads CASSVGETPTYEQYF. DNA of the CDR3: TGTGCCAGCAGCGTAGGTGAGACTCCCACCTACGAGCAGTACTTC.

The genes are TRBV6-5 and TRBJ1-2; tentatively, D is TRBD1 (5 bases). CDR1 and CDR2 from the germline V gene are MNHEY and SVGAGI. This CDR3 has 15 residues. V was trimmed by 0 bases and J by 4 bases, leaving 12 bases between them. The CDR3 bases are TGTGCCAGCAGTTACTCGCTGAGGGGAGGCTATGGCTACACCTTC. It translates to CASSYSLRGGYGYTF.